There are a few counts of the clone carrying this T cell receptor beta chain. Produced via immunoSEQ multiplex PCR; TCRdb's table is partial and in-frame only. The table shows 120,000 or so clones, with about 86% occurring only once. The data derive from a study of T cell responses to AZD1222 COVID-19 vaccine. Analyses pooled second doses at about 4 or about 12 weeks. The material was peripheral blood, obtained 28 days after the second AZD1222 dose. The sequence came from an adult who received the AZD1222 COVID-19 vaccine.

CDR3: CASSQFTNTGELFF. The CDR3 nucleotides read TGTGCCAGCAGCCAATTTACGAACACCGGGGAGCTGTTTTTT. The genes are TRBV14 and TRBJ2-2; D unresolved. The CDR3 contains 14 residues. Deletions cut 2 bases from V and 0 bases from J, with 4 bases between. The germline V gene has CDR1 SGHDN and CDR2 FVKESK.